This T cell receptor (beta chain) was captured in a study of blood T cell repertoires in COVID-19. Background on the study: The United States, Italy and Spain were the sources of the acute and convalescent COVID-19 samples. Nucleic acid was either cDNA or gDNA, and it came from T cells, B-cell-depleted T cells, or PBMCs.

For this clone: One end of the junction is discordant with germline, which a read error may explain.

CDR1 SGHTA and CDR2 FQGNSA come from the germline V gene. CDR3 size: 17 residues. TCRdb's copy holds only in-frame clones and misses some; the assay was immunoSEQ multiplex PCR. The sample carries 60,000 to 75,000 clones, approximately 85% recorded once. The J gene is TRBJ1-2, the V gene TRBV7-2; D uncertain. This clonotype was sampled from a human donor in a cohort sampled during active COVID-19. Sequencing was done on a sample of peripheral blood. The CDR3 loop is CAGSGQDFPWGPYGYTF. DNA for the CDR3: TGTGCCGGCAGCGGTCAGGACTTCCCCTGGGGTCCGTATGGCTACACCTTC.